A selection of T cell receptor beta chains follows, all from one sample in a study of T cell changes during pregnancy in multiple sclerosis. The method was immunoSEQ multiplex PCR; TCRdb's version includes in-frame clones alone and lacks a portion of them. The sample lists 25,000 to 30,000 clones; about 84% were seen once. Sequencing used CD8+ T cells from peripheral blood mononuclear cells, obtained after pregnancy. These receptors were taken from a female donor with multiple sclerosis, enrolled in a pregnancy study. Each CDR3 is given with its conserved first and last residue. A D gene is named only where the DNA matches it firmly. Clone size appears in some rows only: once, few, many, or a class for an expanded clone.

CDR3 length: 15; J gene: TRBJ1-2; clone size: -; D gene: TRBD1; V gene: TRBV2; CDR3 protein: CASSEPRQGGYGYTF; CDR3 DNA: TGTGCCAGCAGTGAACCCAGACAGGGAGGCTATGGCTACACCTTC
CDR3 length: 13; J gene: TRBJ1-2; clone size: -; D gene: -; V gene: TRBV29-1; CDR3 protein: CSVATEGIYGYTF; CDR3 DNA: TGCAGCGTCGCGACAGAAGGGATCTATGGCTACACCTTC
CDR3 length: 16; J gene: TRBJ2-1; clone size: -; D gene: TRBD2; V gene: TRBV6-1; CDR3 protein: CASSELSGLAVYEQFF; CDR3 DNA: TGTGCCAGCAGTGAATTGTCGGGACTAGCGGTCTATGAGCAGTTCTTC
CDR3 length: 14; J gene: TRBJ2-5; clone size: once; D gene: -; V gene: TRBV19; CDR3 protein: CAAWAGATKETQYF; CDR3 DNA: TGTGCCGCCTGGGCAGGCGCAACCAAAGAGACCCAGTACTTC
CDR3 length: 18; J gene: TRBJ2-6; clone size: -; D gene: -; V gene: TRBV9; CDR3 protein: CASSLGHPWFSGANVLTF; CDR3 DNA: TGTGCCAGCAGCCTGGGACATCCTTGGTTTTCCGGGGCCAACGTCCTGACTTTC
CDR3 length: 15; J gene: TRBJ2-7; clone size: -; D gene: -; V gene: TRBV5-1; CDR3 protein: CASSLEQASPYEQYF; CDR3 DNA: TGCGCCAGCAGCTTAGAGCAGGCCTCACCCTACGAGCAGTACTTC
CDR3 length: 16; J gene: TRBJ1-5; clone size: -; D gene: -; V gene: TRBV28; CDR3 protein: CASSLRQGWGNQPQHF; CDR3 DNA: TGTGCCAGCAGTTTACGCCAGGGTTGGGGCAATCAGCCCCAGCATTTT
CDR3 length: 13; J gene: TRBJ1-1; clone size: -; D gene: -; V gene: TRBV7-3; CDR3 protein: CASSFYLNTEAFF; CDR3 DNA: TGTGCCAGCAGCTTTTATCTAAACACTGAAGCTTTCTTT
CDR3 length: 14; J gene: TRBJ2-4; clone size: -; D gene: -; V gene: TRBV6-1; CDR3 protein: CASDPRGAKNIQYF; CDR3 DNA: TGTGCCAGCGACCCTCGGGGAGCCAAAAACATTCAGTACTTC
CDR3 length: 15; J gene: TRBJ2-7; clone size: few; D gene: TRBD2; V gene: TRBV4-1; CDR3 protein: CASSPGLGEGYEQYF; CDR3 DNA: TGTGCCAGCAGCCCGGGACTGGGGGAGGGCTACGAGCAGTACTTC
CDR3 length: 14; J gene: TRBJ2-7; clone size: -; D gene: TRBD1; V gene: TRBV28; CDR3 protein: CASSLSGTGGEQYF; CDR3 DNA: TGTGCCAGCAGTCTTTCCGGGACAGGGGGCGAGCAGTACTTC
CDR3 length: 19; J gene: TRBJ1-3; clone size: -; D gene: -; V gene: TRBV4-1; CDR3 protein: CASSQRNSLSTLPGNTIYF; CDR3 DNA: TGCGCCAGCAGCCAACGAAACTCCCTCTCAACCCTCCCTGGAAACACCATATATTTT
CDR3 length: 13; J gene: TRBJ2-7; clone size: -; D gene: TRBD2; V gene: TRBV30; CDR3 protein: CAWSLSGGDEQYF; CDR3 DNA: TGTGCCTGGAGCCTTAGCGGGGGGGACGAGCAGTACTTC
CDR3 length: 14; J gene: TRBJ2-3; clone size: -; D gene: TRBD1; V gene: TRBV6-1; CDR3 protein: CASSQGADTDTQYF; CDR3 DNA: TGTGCCTCCTCGCAGGGGGCCGACACAGATACGCAGTATTTT
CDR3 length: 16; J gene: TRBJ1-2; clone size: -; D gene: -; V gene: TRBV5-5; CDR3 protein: CASTGVGVPTNYGYTF; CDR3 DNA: TGTGCCAGCACCGGGGTAGGTGTACCAACTAACTATGGCTACACCTTC
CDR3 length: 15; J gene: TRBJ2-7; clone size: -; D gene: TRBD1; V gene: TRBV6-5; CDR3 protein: CASSRFRDRSYEQYF; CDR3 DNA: TGTGCCAGCAGCCGCTTCCGGGACAGATCCTACGAGCAGTACTTC
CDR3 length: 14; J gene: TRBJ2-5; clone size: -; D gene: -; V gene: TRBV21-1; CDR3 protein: CASADRGNQETQYF; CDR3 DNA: TGTGCCAGCGCCGACCGGGGTAACCAAGAGACCCAGTACTTC
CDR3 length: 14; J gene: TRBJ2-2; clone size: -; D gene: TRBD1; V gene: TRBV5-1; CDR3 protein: CASSLRTGTGELFF; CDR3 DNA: TGCGCCAGCAGCTTGAGGACAGGGACCGGGGAGCTGTTTTTT
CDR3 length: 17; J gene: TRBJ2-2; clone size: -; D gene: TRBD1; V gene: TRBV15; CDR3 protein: CATSRAGTGLNTGELFF; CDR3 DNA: TGTGCCACCAGCAGAGCCGGGACAGGGCTGAACACCGGGGAGCTGTTTTTT
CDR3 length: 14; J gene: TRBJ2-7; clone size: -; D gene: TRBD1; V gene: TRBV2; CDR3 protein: CASGTGTASYEQYF; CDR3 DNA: TGTGCCAGCGGGACCGGGACAGCTTCCTACGAGCAGTACTTC
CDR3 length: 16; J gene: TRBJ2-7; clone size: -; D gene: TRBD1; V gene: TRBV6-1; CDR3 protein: CASSEAPGTGGYEQYF; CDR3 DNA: TGTGCCAGCAGTGAAGCCCCTGGGACAGGGGGCTACGAGCAGTACTTC
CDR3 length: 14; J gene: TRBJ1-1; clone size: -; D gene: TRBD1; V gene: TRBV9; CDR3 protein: CASSVGQGAAEAFF; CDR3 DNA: TGTGCCAGCAGCGTAGGGCAGGGGGCTGCTGAAGCTTTCTTT
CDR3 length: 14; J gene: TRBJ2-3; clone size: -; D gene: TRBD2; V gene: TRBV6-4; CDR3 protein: CASSTGGETDTQYF; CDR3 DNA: TGTGCCAGCAGCACGGGGGGAGAGACAGATACGCAGTATTTT
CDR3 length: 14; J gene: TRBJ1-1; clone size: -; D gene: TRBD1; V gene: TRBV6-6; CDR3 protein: CASTRGDRGPEAFF; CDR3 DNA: TGTGCCAGCACCAGGGGGGACAGGGGCCCTGAAGCTTTCTTT
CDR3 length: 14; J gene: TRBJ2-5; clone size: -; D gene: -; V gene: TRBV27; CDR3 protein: CASSLSDSPETQYF; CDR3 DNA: TGTGCCAGCAGTTTATCGGACAGTCCAGAGACCCAGTACTTC
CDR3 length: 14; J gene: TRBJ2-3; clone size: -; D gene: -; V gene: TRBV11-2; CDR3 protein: CASAIGQIGYTQYF; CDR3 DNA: TGTGCCAGCGCCATTGGACAGATTGGCTATACGCAGTATTTT
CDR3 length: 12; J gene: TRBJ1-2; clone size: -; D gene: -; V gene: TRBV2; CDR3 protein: CASRDGGYGYTF; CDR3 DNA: TGTGCCAGCAGGGACGGAGGCTATGGCTACACCTTC
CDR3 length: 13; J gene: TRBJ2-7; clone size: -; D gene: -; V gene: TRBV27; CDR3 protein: CASSLWSGHEQYF; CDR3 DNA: TGTGCCAGCAGTTTATGGTCAGGGCACGAGCAGTACTTC
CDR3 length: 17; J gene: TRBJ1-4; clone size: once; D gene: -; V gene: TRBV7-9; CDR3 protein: CASSFENRDRGNEKLFF; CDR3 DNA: TGTGCCAGCAGCTTCGAGAACCGGGACCGGGGGAATGAAAAACTGTTTTTT
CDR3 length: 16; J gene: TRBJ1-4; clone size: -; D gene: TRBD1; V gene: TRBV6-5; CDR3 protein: CASSSRDRGSGEKLFF; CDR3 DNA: TGTGCCAGCAGTTCCCGGGACAGGGGTTCAGGTGAAAAACTGTTTTTT
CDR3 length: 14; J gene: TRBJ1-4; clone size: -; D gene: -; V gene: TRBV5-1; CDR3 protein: CASSPPGTFEKLFF; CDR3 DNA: TGCGCCAGCAGCCCTCCAGGAACGTTTGAAAAACTGTTTTTT
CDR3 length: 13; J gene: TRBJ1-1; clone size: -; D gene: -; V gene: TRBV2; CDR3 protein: CASSDYSNTEAFF; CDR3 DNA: TGTGCCAGCAGTGACTACTCGAACACTGAAGCTTTCTTT
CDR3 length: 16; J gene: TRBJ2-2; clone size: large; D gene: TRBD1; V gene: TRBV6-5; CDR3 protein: CASSYAGQGWTGELFF; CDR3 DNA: TGTGCCAGCAGTTACGCGGGACAGGGTTGGACCGGGGAGCTGTTTTTT
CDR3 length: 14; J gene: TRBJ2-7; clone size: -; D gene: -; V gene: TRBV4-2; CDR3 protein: CASSPGEEVREQYF; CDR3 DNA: TGTGCCAGCAGCCCCGGCGAGGAGGTCCGCGAGCAGTACTTC
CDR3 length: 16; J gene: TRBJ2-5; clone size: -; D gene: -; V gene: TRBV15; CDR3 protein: CATSPPLAPGQETQYF; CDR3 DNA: TGTGCCACCAGCCCTCCCTTAGCCCCTGGTCAGGAGACCCAGTACTTC
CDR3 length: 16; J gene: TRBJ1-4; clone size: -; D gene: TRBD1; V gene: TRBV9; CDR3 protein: CASSVDRGAGNEKLFF; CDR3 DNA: TGTGCCAGCAGCGTCGACAGGGGCGCCGGTAATGAAAAACTGTTTTTT
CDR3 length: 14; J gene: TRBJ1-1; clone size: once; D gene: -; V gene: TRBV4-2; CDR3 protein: CASSQEGPGPEAFF; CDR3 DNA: TGTGCCAGCAGCCAAGAGGGGCCCGGACCGGAAGCTTTCTTT
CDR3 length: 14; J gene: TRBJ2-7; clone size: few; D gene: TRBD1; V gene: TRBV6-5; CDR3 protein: CASSSGQGLYEQYF; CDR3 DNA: TGTGCCAGCAGTTCGGGACAGGGCCTATACGAGCAGTACTTC
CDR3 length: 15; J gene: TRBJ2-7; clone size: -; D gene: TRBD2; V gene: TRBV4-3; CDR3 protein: CASSQGLGESYEQYF; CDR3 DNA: TGCGCCAGCAGCCAGGGACTAGGGGAGTCCTACGAGCAGTACTTC
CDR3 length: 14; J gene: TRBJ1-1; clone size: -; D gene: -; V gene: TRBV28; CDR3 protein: CASSFRGWNTEAFF; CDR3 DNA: TGTGCCAGCAGTTTTAGGGGGTGGAACACTGAAGCTTTCTTT
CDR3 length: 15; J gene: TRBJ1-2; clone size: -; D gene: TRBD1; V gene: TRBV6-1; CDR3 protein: CASSDQTGGGYGYTF; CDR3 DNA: TGTGCCAGCAGTGACCAGACAGGGGGCGGGTATGGCTACACCTTC
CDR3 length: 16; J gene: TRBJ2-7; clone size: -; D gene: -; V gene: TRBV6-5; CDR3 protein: CASSYSLGTRSYEQYF; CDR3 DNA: TGTGCCAGCAGTTACTCGCTAGGGACACGATCCTACGAGCAGTACTTC
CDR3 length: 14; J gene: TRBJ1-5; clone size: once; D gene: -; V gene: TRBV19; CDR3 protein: CASSIRDSNQPQHF; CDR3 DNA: TGTGCCAGTAGTATCCGCGATAGCAATCAGCCCCAGCATTTT
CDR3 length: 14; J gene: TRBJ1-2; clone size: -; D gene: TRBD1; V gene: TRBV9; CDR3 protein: CASSVGQGPLGYTF; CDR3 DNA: TGTGCCAGCAGCGTCGGACAGGGACCGCTTGGCTACACCTTC
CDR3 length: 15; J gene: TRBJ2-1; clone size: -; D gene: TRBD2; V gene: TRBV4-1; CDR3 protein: CASSLRLAGYNEQFF; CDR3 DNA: TGCGCCAGCAGCCTGAGACTAGCGGGTTACAATGAGCAGTTCTTC
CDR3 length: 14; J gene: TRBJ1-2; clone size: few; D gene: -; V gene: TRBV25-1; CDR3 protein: CASSDLWTDYGYTF; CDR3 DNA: TGTGCCAGCAGTGACCTCTGGACAGACTATGGCTACACCTTC
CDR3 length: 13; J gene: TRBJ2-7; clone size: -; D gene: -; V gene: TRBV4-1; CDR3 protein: CASSQYMGLEQYF; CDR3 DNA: TGCGCCAGCAGCCAGTACATGGGGCTCGAGCAGTACTTC
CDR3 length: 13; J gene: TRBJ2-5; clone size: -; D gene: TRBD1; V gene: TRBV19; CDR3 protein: CASSMDREETQYF; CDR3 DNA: TGTGCCAGTAGTATGGACAGGGAAGAGACCCAGTACTTC
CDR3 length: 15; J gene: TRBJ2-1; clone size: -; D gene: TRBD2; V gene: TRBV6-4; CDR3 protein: CASSATSGGNREQFF; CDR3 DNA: TGTGCCAGCAGCGCGACTAGCGGGGGGAATCGGGAGCAGTTCTTC
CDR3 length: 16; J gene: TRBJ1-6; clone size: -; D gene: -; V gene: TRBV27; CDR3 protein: CASSPSAGEFNSPLHF; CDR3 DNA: TGTGCCAGCAGTCCCAGTGCCGGAGAGTTTAATTCACCCCTCCACTTT
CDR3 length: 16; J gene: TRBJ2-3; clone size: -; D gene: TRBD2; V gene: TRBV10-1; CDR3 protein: CASSDSTSGGPDTQYF; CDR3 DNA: TGCGCCAGCAGTGATTCTACTAGCGGGGGCCCAGATACGCAGTATTTT
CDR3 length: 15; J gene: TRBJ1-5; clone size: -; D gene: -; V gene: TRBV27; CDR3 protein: CASSLHGGREQPQHF; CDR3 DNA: TGTGCCAGCAGCCTCCACGGGGGGCGGGAACAGCCCCAGCATTTT